The clone carrying this T cell receptor (beta chain) was found once. Its antigen is undetermined. This clone may be a read error of a much larger clone one base away. From germline, CDR1 is DFQATT and CDR2 SNEGSKA (reference sequence). The CDR3 spans 16 residues. V shed 0 bases and J shed 9 bases, with 23 bases lying between them. MiXCR, run by TCRdb on the multiplex PCR reads, gives a single entry per CDR3 protein. The sample has about 130,000 distinct CDR3 sequences, 20% to 25% seen once; the top ten hold 2% to 2.5%. The data originate from a study of breast tumors, draining lymph nodes, adjacent tissues. Study findings and constraints: The lymph node origin of tumor T cells was framed as consistent with a hypothesis, not demonstrated. Tumor repertoires ranked between lymph nodes and nontumor tissue in diversity, with V and J gene preferences. Luminal-like breast cancer showed significantly greater tumor-nontumor repertoire similarity than basal-like breast cancer did.

The lymph nodes were axillary draining lymph nodes from breast cancer patients. Sequencing used axillary lymph node tissue. The sequence came from a female donor with breast cancer. Some clones in this sample may be carry-over from other donors' samples. The chain couples TRBV20-1 to TRBJ2-5; D tentatively fits TRBD1 or TRBD2 (5 bases each). In nucleotides, the CDR3 is TGCAGTGCTAGAGATCCTGCTGGCGAGGGGCTGGGGGCCCAGTACTTC. The encoded protein is CSARDPAGEGLGAQYF.